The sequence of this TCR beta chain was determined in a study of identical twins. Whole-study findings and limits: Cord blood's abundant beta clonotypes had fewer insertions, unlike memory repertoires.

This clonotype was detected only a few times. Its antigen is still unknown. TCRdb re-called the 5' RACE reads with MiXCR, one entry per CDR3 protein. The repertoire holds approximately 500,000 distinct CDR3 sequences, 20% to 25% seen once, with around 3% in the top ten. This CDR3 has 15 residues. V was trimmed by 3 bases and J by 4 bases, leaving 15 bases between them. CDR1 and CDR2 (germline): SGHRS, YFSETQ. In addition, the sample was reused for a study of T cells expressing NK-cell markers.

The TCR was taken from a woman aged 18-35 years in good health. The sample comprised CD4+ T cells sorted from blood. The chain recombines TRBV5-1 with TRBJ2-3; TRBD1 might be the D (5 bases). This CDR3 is CASSYYGHPADTQYF. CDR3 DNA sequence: TGCGCCAGCAGCTATTACGGACACCCCGCAGATACGCAGTATTTT.